This is a list of T cell receptor beta chains from one sample in a study of T cells in Graves' hyperthyroidism and ophthalmopathy. TCRdb reanalysed the multiplex PCR reads using MiXCR and keeps one entry per CDR3 protein. This table has some 570,000 distinct CDR3 sequences, 17% appearing once. Sequencing input: blood. All receptors derive from a woman aged 18 to 35 with Graves' ophthalmopathy. Both conserved end residues are part of each CDR3. The order of the fields is CDR3 protein, J gene, V gene, CDR3 length.

CDR3aa: CATSDRTLTDTQYF; j_gene: TRBJ2-3; v_gene: TRBV24-1; len: 14
CDR3aa: CASRPGLASDTQYF; j_gene: TRBJ2-3; v_gene: TRBV6-1; len: 14
CDR3aa: CASKGHDSNQPQHF; j_gene: TRBJ1-5; v_gene: TRBV2; len: 14
CDR3aa: CATSRDGTSGAYEQYF; j_gene: TRBJ2-7; v_gene: TRBV15; len: 16
CDR3aa: CASSLAGGVNEQYF; j_gene: TRBJ2-7; v_gene: TRBV5-1; len: 14
CDR3aa: CSVGSSSGIGPEQYF; j_gene: TRBJ2-7; v_gene: TRBV29-1; len: 15
CDR3aa: CASSPGGGQHF; j_gene: TRBJ1-5; v_gene: TRBV18; len: 11
CDR3aa: CASSLLQNTYNEQFF; j_gene: TRBJ2-1; v_gene: TRBV28; len: 15
CDR3aa: CASSSTGEETQYF; j_gene: TRBJ2-5; v_gene: TRBV5-1; len: 13
CDR3aa: CASSILTGGAGETQYF; j_gene: TRBJ2-5; v_gene: TRBV19; len: 16
CDR3aa: CASSRDRVAFF; j_gene: TRBJ1-1; v_gene: TRBV11-2; len: 11
CDR3aa: CASSARDGYNEQFF; j_gene: TRBJ2-1; v_gene: TRBV28; len: 14
CDR3aa: CASSLSGTSGSIPLDTQYF; j_gene: TRBJ2-3; v_gene: TRBV27; len: 19
CDR3aa: CSAREGGGGNIQYF; j_gene: TRBJ2-4; v_gene: TRBV20-1; len: 14
CDR3aa: CASSHTSGGADDEQFF; j_gene: TRBJ2-1; v_gene: TRBV4-2; len: 16
CDR3aa: CASSLIWGTEAFF; j_gene: TRBJ1-1; v_gene: TRBV7-2; len: 13
CDR3aa: CASSAGGTEAFF; j_gene: TRBJ1-1; v_gene: TRBV12-3/TRBV12-4; len: 12
CDR3aa: CASRPTAPYSNQPQHF; j_gene: TRBJ1-5; v_gene: TRBV19; len: 16
CDR3aa: CASSQVRTTNTGELFF; j_gene: TRBJ2-2; v_gene: TRBV3-1; len: 16
CDR3aa: CASSQDLAGYNEQFF; j_gene: TRBJ2-1; v_gene: TRBV3-1; len: 15
CDR3aa: CSASGRGDNEQFF; j_gene: TRBJ2-1; v_gene: TRBV20-1; len: 13
CDR3aa: CSASWGTSGTDTQYF; j_gene: TRBJ2-3; v_gene: TRBV20-1; len: 15
CDR3aa: CASSVFLSSYNEQFF; j_gene: TRBJ2-1; v_gene: TRBV14; len: 15
CDR3aa: CASSTIPGTGGTETQYF; j_gene: TRBJ2-5; v_gene: TRBV19; len: 17
CDR3aa: CASSIGLAGANEQFF; j_gene: TRBJ2-1; v_gene: TRBV19; len: 15
CDR3aa: CASSVDLGAREQYF; j_gene: TRBJ2-7; v_gene: TRBV9; len: 14
CDR3aa: CASRSDPGTRNEKLFF; j_gene: TRBJ1-4; v_gene: TRBV6-1; len: 16
CDR3aa: CASSRTGGGQPQHF; j_gene: TRBJ1-5; v_gene: TRBV12-3/TRBV12-4; len: 14
CDR3aa: CASSVQGAIHNSPLHF; j_gene: TRBJ1-6; v_gene: TRBV19; len: 16
CDR3aa: CASSVSGAGNEQFF; j_gene: TRBJ2-1; v_gene: TRBV25-1; len: 14
CDR3aa: CASSWDRNQPQHF; j_gene: TRBJ1-5; v_gene: TRBV7-9; len: 13
CDR3aa: CAWSATLRGNTEAFF; j_gene: TRBJ1-1; v_gene: TRBV30; len: 15
CDR3aa: CSVEGLAGTYEQYF; j_gene: TRBJ2-7; v_gene: TRBV29-1; len: 14
CDR3aa: CASSSGYTAYEQYF; j_gene: TRBJ2-7; v_gene: TRBV28; len: 14
CDR3aa: CASSQGPGLAGWGTDTQYF; j_gene: TRBJ2-3; v_gene: TRBV27; len: 19
CDR3aa: CASSNWTGWAYEQYF; j_gene: TRBJ2-7; v_gene: TRBV28; len: 15
CDR3aa: CASSPAQAANTEAFF; j_gene: TRBJ1-1; v_gene: TRBV7-2; len: 15
CDR3aa: CASSLTAGYSPLHF; j_gene: TRBJ1-6; v_gene: TRBV12-3/TRBV12-4; len: 14
CDR3aa: CATSQGGGGGYTF; j_gene: TRBJ1-2; v_gene: TRBV15; len: 13
CDR3aa: CASSFGTSGSWGTDTQYF; j_gene: TRBJ2-3; v_gene: TRBV7-2; len: 18
CDR3aa: CASSERGISTDTQYF; j_gene: TRBJ2-3; v_gene: TRBV2; len: 15
CDR3aa: CASSPTGVSGETQYF; j_gene: TRBJ2-5; v_gene: TRBV28; len: 15
CDR3aa: CASSSLRRDYSIDTTQYF; j_gene: TRBJ2-5; v_gene: TRBV7-2; len: 18
CDR3aa: CASSFGRHYGYTF; j_gene: TRBJ1-2; v_gene: TRBV6-1; len: 13
CDR3aa: CASSHALATNEKLFF; j_gene: TRBJ1-4; v_gene: TRBV3-1; len: 15
CDR3aa: CASSPDRVDGELFF; j_gene: TRBJ2-2; v_gene: TRBV11-1; len: 14
CDR3aa: CASSQSAQGRIYNSPLHF; j_gene: TRBJ1-6; v_gene: TRBV4-1; len: 18
CDR3aa: CASSLGLEGNEQFF; j_gene: TRBJ2-1; v_gene: TRBV5-1; len: 14
CDR3aa: CSARVAGGDYEQYF; j_gene: TRBJ2-7; v_gene: TRBV20-1; len: 14
CDR3aa: CASSPPVNPYNEQFF; j_gene: TRBJ2-1; v_gene: TRBV2; len: 15
CDR3aa: CASSQSGGNTEAFF; j_gene: TRBJ1-1; v_gene: TRBV2; len: 14
CDR3aa: CASSYPGYNEQFF; j_gene: TRBJ2-1; v_gene: TRBV12-3/TRBV12-4; len: 13